One and the same sample provided the 14 T cell receptor beta chains below, sequenced in a study of OX40 agonist ivuxolimab in advanced cancers. Generated by immunoSEQ multiplex PCR, the TCRdb table keeps only in-frame clones and is missing some. The sample comprises more than 75,000 clones, 75% to 90% of which are singletons, and 0.75% to 0.95% rests with the top ten. Sequenced material: CD4+ or CD8+ T cells sorted from blood, taken in a trial of the OX40 agonist ivuxolimab. Every receptor here comes from an adult with an advanced solid tumor such as melanoma, head and neck, liver or kidney cancer.

This clone occurred a few times. This sequence joins TRBV19 and TRBJ1-2, with a weak D call TRBD1 (6 bases). The germline CDR1 and CDR2 sequences are LNHDA and SQIVND (reference sequence). V dropped 3 bases and J dropped 8 bases, with 19 bases sitting between them. The CDR3 runs to 15 residues. The CDR3 sequence: CASSISGAQPWGYTF. The CDR3 DNA follows: TGTGCCAGTAGTATCTCAGGGGCACAACCTTGGGGCTACACCTTC.

The chain joins TRBV5-6 to TRBJ1-1; D is unclear. Germline-derived CDR1 and CDR2 are SGHDT and YYEEEE. The CDR3 loop spans 13 amino acids. V lost 0 bases to trimming and J lost 2 bases, with 5 bases between them. CDR3 amino acids: CASSLGENTEAFF. CDR3 bases: TGTGCCAGCAGCTTGGGAGAAAACACTGAAGCTTTCTTT.

The chain joins TRBV10-3 to TRBJ2-3; D perhaps matches TRBD2 (6 bases). The CDR3 contains 15 residues. Germline V gene data show CDR1 as ENHRY and CDR2 as SYGVKD. The V end lost 7 bases, the J end lost 2 bases, and 16 bases lay between the germline ends. CDR3 nucleotides: TGTGCCATCACCCCTGGAGGGACTGCCACAGATACGCAGTATTTT. It translates to CAITPGGTATDTQYF.

This clone has just one count. V usage is TRBV19 and J usage is TRBJ1-2, with 9 positions matching TRBD1. V lost 7 bases and J lost 5; bases outside the gene matches: 11. The length of the CDR3 is 15 residues. The germline V gene encodes CDR1 LNHDA and CDR2 SQIVND (reference sequence). The CDR3 loop is CASTATGTGTYGYTF. The CDR3 nucleotides read TGTGCCAGTACCGCTACCGGGACAGGGACTTATGGCTACACCTTC.

This clone was found once. CDR3 sequence reads: CASHSGGPEAFF. CDR3 coding DNA: TGCGCCAGCCACTCGGGGGGCCCTGAAGCTTTCTTT. The rearrangement joins TRBV5-1 to TRBJ1-1; D may be TRBD1 (6 bases). V gave up 7 bases and J gave up 6 bases, with 13 bases separating them. The germline CDR1 and CDR2 sequences are SGHRS and YFSETQ. The CDR3 has 12 residues.

This chain connects TRBV5-6 to TRBJ1-5, with D unresolved. The V gene's germline CDR1 is SGHDT and CDR2 YYEEEE. V gave up 0 bases and J gave up 4 bases, with 8 bases separating them. CDR3 length equals 14 residues. The CDR3 is CASSLGGFNQPQHF. The CDR3 DNA follows: TGTGCCAGCAGCTTGGGGGGATTTAATCAGCCCCAGCATTTT.

Only a few counts were recorded for this clone. The chain combines TRBV5-4 with TRBJ2-5, with TRBD2 matching 11 bases. After removal of 4 bases from V and 1 base from J, the junction contained 3 bases not matched to a gene. This CDR3 contains 15 residues. Germline V lookup: CDR1 SGHNT, CDR2 YYREEE (reference sequence). The CDR3 DNA reads TGTGCCAGCAGCCCGACTAGCGGGGTCCAAGAGACCCAGTACTTC. Its protein product is CASSPTSGVQETQYF. Filled out from reference TRBV5-4 and TRBJ2-5, the complete variable domain reads ETGVTQSPTHLIKTRGQQVTLRCSSQSGHNTVSWYQQALGQGPQFIFQYYREEENGRGNFPPRFSGLQFPNYSSELNVNALELDDSALYLCASSPTSGVQETQYFGPGTRLLVL.

Of note for this clone: Other DNA sequences in the same sample also yield this CDR3. This chain connects TRBV6-6 to TRBJ1-1; D not certain. CDR3 length equals 13 residues. Germline assignment: CDR1 MNHNY and CDR2 SVGAGI (reference sequence). V was clipped by 5 bases and J by 1 base, with 8 bases between them. CDR3 coding DNA: TGTGCCAGCAGTCCGCGTGGGAACACTGAAGCTTTCTTT. Translating it yields CASSPRGNTEAFF.

V and J are TRBV7-9 and TRBJ1-2; D might be TRBD1 (5 bases). Trimming removed 0 bases at V and 8 bases at J, with 19 bases between. The V gene's germline CDR1 is SEHNR and CDR2 FQNEAQ (reference sequence). The length of the CDR3 is 16 residues. The CDR3 region is CASSLANPTQGGGYTF. DNA of the CDR3: TGTGCCAGCAGCTTAGCGAATCCGACCCAGGGTGGAGGCTACACCTTC. The variable domain in full, with the rest retrieved from reference TRBV7-9 and TRBJ1-2, is DTGVSQNPRHKITKRGQNVTFRCDPISEHNRLYWYRQTLGQGPEFLTYFQNEAQLEKSRLLSDRFSAERPKGSFSTLEIQRTEQGDSAMYLCASSLANPTQGGGYTFGSGTRLTVV.

Concerning this clone: One junction end does not reproduce the germline sequence, and a read error may be involved. The CDR3 DNA is TGTGCCAGCAGCCCGGCGCCCGGGGACAGGGGTTTTATCTTC. Amino acid sequence: CASSPAPGDRGFIF. The rearrangement joins TRBV7-3 to TRBJ2-1; TRBD1 matches at 10 bases. The CDR3 spans 14 residues. Germline loops: CDR1 SGHTA, CDR2 FQGTGA.

This clone showed up just once. This chain connects TRBV28 to TRBJ1-2; D is uncertain. Germline values: CDR1 MDHEN, CDR2 SYDVKM. This CDR3 comprises 12 residues. Trimming cost V 5 bases and J 5 bases, with 9 bases left between them. The CDR3 here is CASSTVNYGYTF. The CDR3 DNA reads TGTGCCAGCAGTACAGTGAATTATGGCTACACCTTC.

The chain combines TRBV7-2 with TRBJ1-2, with 7 bases lining up with TRBD1. Trimming cost V 2 bases and J 7 bases; bases outside gene matches: 7. The CDR3 has 14 residues. Germline V CDR1 and CDR2: SGHTA, FQGNSA. The CDR3 loop reads CASSLRRGRGGYTF. CDR3 coding DNA: TGTGCCAGCAGCTTACGCAGGGGGAGGGGTGGCTACACCTTC.

This clone was counted a single time. The V and J genes are TRBV5-4 and TRBJ1-2, with 7 bases identical to TRBD1. V lost 0 bases, J lost 8 bases, and 10 bases stayed unmatched. The length of the CDR3 is 15 residues. Germline CDR1 SGHNT, CDR2 YYREEE (reference sequence). Here the CDR3 reads CASSLDEGQMIGYTF. The CDR3 bases are TGTGCCAGCAGCTTGGATGAGGGACAGATGATAGGCTACACCTTC.

The chain carries TRBV10-3 and TRBJ2-1, with D perhaps TRBD2 (6 bases). Germline V lookup: CDR1 ENHRY, CDR2 SYGVKD. This CDR3 spans 16 amino acids. V dropped 2 bases and J dropped 7 bases, with 18 bases sitting between them. CDR3 DNA: TGTGCCATCAGTGAGACACCCCTAGCGCTGGGGAATGAGCAGTTCTTC. Its translation is CAISETPLALGNEQFF.